Shown below are 17 T cell receptor beta chains from a single sample sequenced in a study of blood T cells in healthy people across ages. A second roughly 7 to 12 cycle PCR used barcoded and J-beta primers. TCRdb analysed the 5' RACE reads with MiXCR anew, one entry per CDR3 protein. Found here are 750,000 to 950,000 distinct CDR3 sequences, roughly 24% of them singletons; the top ten hold approximately 2.9%. This same sample was also taken into another study, of T cells of mothers and their children.

The sequenced material came from blood. Receptors were obtained from a boy between 5 and 17 years old in good health.

V usage is TRBV24-1 and J usage is TRBJ2-7; D is uncertain. There are 13 residues in the CDR3. Germline V CDR1 and CDR2: KGHDR, SFDVKD. The ends were cut back, 6 bases at V and 0 bases at J, with 8 bases in the middle. The CDR3 DNA reads TGTGCCACCAGTCCTTGGGGCTCCTACGAGCAGTACTTC. Its translation: CATSPWGSYEQYF.

This clonotype was seen only a few times. The chain combines TRBV12-5 with TRBJ1-2; D remains unclear. Germline CDR1 is LGHNT and CDR2 is FRNRAP. CDR3 length: 12 amino acids. The V end was cut by 6 bases, the J end by 6 bases, with 11 bases between. CDR3 amino acids: CASGPDGDGYTF. The CDR3 bases are TGTGCTAGTGGCCCTGATGGGGATGGCTACACCTTC.

The chain links TRBV29-1 to TRBJ2-5; either TRBD1 or TRBD2 may fit D (5 bases each). The CDR3 has 10 amino acids. Germline lookup yields CDR1 SQVTM and CDR2 ANQGSEA. V was pared by 5 bases and J by 11 bases, with 12 bases between. The CDR3, as DNA: TGCAGCGTTTCTCTAGGGGAGCAGTACTTC. Translating it yields CSVSLGEQYF.

This clonotype was observed a few times. In DNA form, the CDR3 reads TGCGCCAGCAGCCAAGTCAAGGGCTTCCGAGAGATTCAGTACTTC. This gives the protein CASSQVKGFREIQYF. The rearrangement links TRBV4-1 to TRBJ2-4; D is undetermined. Germline V gene sequence: CDR1 MGHRA, CDR2 YSYEKL. V lost 1 base and J 10 bases, leaving 17 bases between the germline ends. The CDR3 is made up of 15 amino acids.

The rearrangement joins TRBV29-1 to TRBJ1-2, with a possible D match to TRBD1 (6 bases). Germline CDR1 and CDR2: SQVTM and ANQGSEA. V gave up 5 bases and J gave up 4 bases, with 11 bases separating them. This CDR3 has 12 residues. DNA for the CDR3: TGCAGCGTTTCCAGACAGGCCTATGGCTACACCTTC. This codes for CSVSRQAYGYTF.

The V gene is TRBV18, the J gene TRBJ1-3, with D unresolved. V shed 2 bases and J shed 4 bases, with 9 bases lying between them. The CDR3 is 14 residues long. Germline V gene data show CDR1 as KGHSH and CDR2 as LQKENI. This CDR3 reads CASSPGWKGNTIYF. The CDR3 nucleotides are TGTGCCAGCTCACCAGGGTGGAAGGGAAACACCATATATTTT.

The chain combines TRBV7-2 with TRBJ2-1; TRBD1 is a possible D gene (6 bases). The J call is doubtful: the DNA matches TRBJ2-7 better. Germline V gene sequence: CDR1 SGHTA, CDR2 FQGNSA. CDR3 length: 15 amino acids. In DNA form, the CDR3 reads TGTGCCAGCAGCTTAGTTGGACAGTCGACCTACGAGCAGTACTTC. Translating gives CASSLVGQSTYEQYF.

A word on this clonotype: The CDR3 end shows no conserved phenylalanine or tryptophan, and so a read error is likely. V is TRBV9 and J is TRBJ1-1; possible D gene TRBD1, 5 bases. The CDR3 covers 12 residues. Germline-derived CDR1 and CDR2 are SGDLS and YYNGEE. V shed 5 bases and J shed 4 bases, with 9 bases lying between them. CDR3 coding DNA: TGTGCCAGCAGGGGGCTCAGCACTGAAGCTTTCTCT. The encoded protein is CASRGLSTEAFS.

There are a few counts of this clonotype. The V and J genes are TRBV12-3 or TRBV12-4 and TRBJ1-6, with 8 bases aligning to TRBD1. CDR3 size: 14 residues. V trimming: 5 bases; J trimming: 6 bases; junction bases outside the gene matches: 3. The CDR3 reads CASSRGQVNSPLHF. CDR3 coding DNA: TGTGCCAGCAGTAGGGGACAGGTTAATTCACCCCTCCACTTT.

The J gene is TRBJ2-1, the V gene TRBV2; D gene ambiguous. Germline CDR1 SNHLY, CDR2 FYNNEI. This CDR3 is built from 13 residues. V was shortened by 6 bases and J by 14 bases, with 20 bases between the two germline ends. CDR3 nucleotide sequence: TGTGCCAGCAGCGACCATACCCGGACGAGTAAGTTCTTC. Its protein is CASSDHTRTSKFF.

This chain uses TRBV6-6 with TRBJ1-2, with D perhaps TRBD1 (5 bases). From germline, CDR1 is MNHNY and CDR2 SVGAGI (reference sequence). The V end lost 7 bases, the J end lost 4 bases, and 19 bases lay between the germline ends. There are 15 residues in the CDR3. The CDR3 DNA sequence: TGTGCCAGCACCGGAGAGGGGTCGGGTAGCTATGGCTACACCTTC. The encoded protein is CASTGEGSGSYGYTF.

V usage is TRBV19 and J usage is TRBJ1-4; D unresolved. Germline V gene data show CDR1 as LNHDA and CDR2 as SQIVND (reference sequence). The CDR3 covers 14 residues. V was shortened by 1 base and J by 6 bases, with 9 bases between the two germline ends. The CDR3 region has the DNA TGTGCCAGTAGTATAGGCGGTGGCGATGAAAAACTGTTTTTT. Protein sequence: CASSIGGGDEKLFF. Full variable domain (rest looked up from reference TRBV19 and TRBJ1-4): DGGITQSPKYLFRKEGQNVTLSCEQNLNHDAMYWYRQDPGQGLRLIYYSQIVNDFQKGDIAEGYSVSREKKESFPLTVTSAQKNPTAFYLCASSIGGGDEKLFFGSGTQLSVL.

This chain uses TRBV20-1 with TRBJ2-3, with TRBD2 identical over 10 bases. The CDR3 contains 15 residues. The V gene end was trimmed by 6 bases and the J gene end by 1 base; junction bases not matched to a gene: 7. Germline V gene lookup returns CDR1 DFQATT and CDR2 SNEGSKA (reference sequence). CDR3 protein: CSASSGLAGTDTQYF. The CDR3 region has the DNA TGCAGTGCCAGCTCTGGACTAGCGGGCACAGATACGCAGTATTTT.

The gene calls are TRBV10-2 and TRBJ2-5; 9 bases fit TRBD2. The CDR3 runs 15 residues. CDR1 and CDR2 (germline): WSHSY, SAAADI. The trim removed 8 bases at V and 2 bases at J, leaving 9 bases unmatched. Here the CDR3 reads CASCQVAGAQETQYF. For the CDR3, the DNA is TGCGCCAGCTGCCAGGTAGCGGGGGCACAAGAGACCCAGTACTTC.

This chain joins TRBV5-1 and TRBJ1-2; D gene uncertain. This CDR3 is built from 13 residues. V was clipped by 3 bases and J by 4 bases, with 10 bases between them. Germline lookup yields CDR1 SGHRS and CDR2 YFSETQ. CDR3 DNA sequence: TGCGCCAGCAGCTCCATCGGGAGCTATGGCTACACCTTC. Translation: CASSSIGSYGYTF.

In its sample, this clonotype was seen a few times. The J gene is TRBJ2-4, the V gene TRBV5-1; TRBD2 matches 7 bases. Losses at the gene ends were 5 bases for V and 0 bases for J; bases not matched to a gene: 5. Germline V CDR1 and CDR2: SGHRS, YFSETQ. The CDR3 is made up of 15 amino acids. As DNA, the CDR3 is TGCGCCAGCAGACGGGGAGGGACAGCCAAAAACATTCAGTACTTC. Its translation is CASRRGGTAKNIQYF.

This clonotype was observed a few times. V gene TRBV24-1 combines with J gene TRBJ2-2; D might be TRBD1 (5 bases). Germline assignment: CDR1 KGHDR and CDR2 SFDVKD. The V gene lost 1 base and the J gene lost 6 bases, with 8 bases spanning the gap. The CDR3 has 14 amino acids. The CDR3: CATSDFTGPGELFF. The CDR3 DNA is TGTGCCACCAGTGATTTCACAGGTCCCGGGGAGCTGTTTTTT.